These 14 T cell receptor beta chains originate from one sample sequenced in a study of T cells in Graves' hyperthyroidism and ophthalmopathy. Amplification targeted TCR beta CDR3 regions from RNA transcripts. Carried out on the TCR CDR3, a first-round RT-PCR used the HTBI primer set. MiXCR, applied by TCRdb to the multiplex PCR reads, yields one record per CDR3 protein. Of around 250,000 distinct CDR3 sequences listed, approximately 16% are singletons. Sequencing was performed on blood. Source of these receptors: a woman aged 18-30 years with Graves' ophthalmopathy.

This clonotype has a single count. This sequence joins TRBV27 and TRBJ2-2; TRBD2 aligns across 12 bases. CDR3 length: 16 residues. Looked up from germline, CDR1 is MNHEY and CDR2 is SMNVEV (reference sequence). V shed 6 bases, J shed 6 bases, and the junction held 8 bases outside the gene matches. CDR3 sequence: CASSPSSGRGAGELFF. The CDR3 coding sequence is TGTGCCAGCAGCCCTTCTAGCGGGAGGGGGGCCGGGGAGCTGTTTTTT.

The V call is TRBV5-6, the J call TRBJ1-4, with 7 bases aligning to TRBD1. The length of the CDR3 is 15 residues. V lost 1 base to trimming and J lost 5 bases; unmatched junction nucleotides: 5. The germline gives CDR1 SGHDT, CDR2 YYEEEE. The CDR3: CASSLMGQKNEKLFF. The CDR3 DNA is TGTGCCAGCAGCTTGATGGGACAGAAGAATGAAAAACTGTTTTTT.

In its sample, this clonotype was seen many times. In nucleotides, the CDR3 is TGTGCCAGCAGCCTTAAACGGACTAGTCAGTTCTTC. Translating gives CASSLKRTSQFF. This chain uses TRBV28 with TRBJ2-1; the match to TRBD2 covers 7 bases. Germline CDR1 reads MDHEN; CDR2 reads SYDVKM. V gave up 6 bases and J gave up 13 bases; unmatched junction bases: 9. The CDR3 sequence is 12 residues long.

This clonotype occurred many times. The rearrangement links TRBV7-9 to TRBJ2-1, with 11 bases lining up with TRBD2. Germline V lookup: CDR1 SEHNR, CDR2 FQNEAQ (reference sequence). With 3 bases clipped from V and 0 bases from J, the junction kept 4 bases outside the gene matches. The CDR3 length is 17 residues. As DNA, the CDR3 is TGTGCCAGCAGCTTTAAACTAGCGGGAGACTCCTACAATGAGCAGTTCTTC. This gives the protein CASSFKLAGDSYNEQFF.

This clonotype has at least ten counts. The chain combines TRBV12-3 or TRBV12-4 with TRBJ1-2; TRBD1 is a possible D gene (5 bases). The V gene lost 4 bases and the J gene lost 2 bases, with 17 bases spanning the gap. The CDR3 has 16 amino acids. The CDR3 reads CASSSRDRQRNYGYTF. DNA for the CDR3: TGTGCCAGCAGTTCCCGGGACCGACAAAGAAACTATGGCTACACCTTC.

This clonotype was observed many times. CDR3 nucleotide sequence: TGTGCCAGCAGCACCTCTGGCGGGGGACTGTTTCGGGTCGCCCAGTACTTC. It is translated as CASSTSGGGLFRVAQYF. This chain uses TRBV11-2 with TRBJ2-5; 7 nucleotides match TRBD2. This CDR3 comprises 17 residues. Trimming cost V 5 bases and J 9 bases; bases outside gene matches: 21. Germline V gene lookup returns CDR1 SGHAT and CDR2 FQNNGV.

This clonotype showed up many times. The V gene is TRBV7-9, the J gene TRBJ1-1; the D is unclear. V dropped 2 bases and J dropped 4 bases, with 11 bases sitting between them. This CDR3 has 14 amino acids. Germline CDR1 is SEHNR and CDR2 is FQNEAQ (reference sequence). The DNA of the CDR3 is TGTGCCAGCAGCTTATCCACCGCTGGCACTGAAGCTTTCTTT. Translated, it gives CASSLSTAGTEAFF.

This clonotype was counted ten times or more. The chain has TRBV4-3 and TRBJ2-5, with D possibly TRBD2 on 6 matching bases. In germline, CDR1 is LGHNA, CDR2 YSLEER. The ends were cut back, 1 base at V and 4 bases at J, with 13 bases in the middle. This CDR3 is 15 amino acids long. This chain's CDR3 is CASSQGGGVVETQYF. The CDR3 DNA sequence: TGCGCCAGCAGCCAAGGGGGAGGAGTTGTAGAGACCCAGTACTTC.

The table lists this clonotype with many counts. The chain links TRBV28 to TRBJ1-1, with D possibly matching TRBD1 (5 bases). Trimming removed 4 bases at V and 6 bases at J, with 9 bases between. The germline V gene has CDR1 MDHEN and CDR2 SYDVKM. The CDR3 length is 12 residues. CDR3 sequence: CASSYPGSEAFF. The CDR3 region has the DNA TGTGCCAGCAGTTATCCAGGGTCTGAAGCTTTCTTT.

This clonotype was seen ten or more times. Here the CDR3 reads CASSSPGGTEAFF. Here the CDR3 DNA reads TGTGCCAGCAGTTCCCCCGGTGGTACTGAAGCTTTCTTT. This chain uses TRBV28 with TRBJ1-1; D call uncertain. This CDR3 is built from 13 residues. Germline V gene data show CDR1 as MDHEN and CDR2 as SYDVKM. Trimming pared 4 bases from V and 5 bases from J, leaving 11 bases between.

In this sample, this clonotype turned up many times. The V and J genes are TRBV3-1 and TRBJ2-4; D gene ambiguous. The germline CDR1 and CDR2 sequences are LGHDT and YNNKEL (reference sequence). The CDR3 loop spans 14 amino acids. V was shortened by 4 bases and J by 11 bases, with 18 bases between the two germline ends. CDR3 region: CASSLSARPILQYF. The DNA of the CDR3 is TGTGCCAGCAGCCTCTCTGCGAGACCCATCCTTCAGTACTTC.

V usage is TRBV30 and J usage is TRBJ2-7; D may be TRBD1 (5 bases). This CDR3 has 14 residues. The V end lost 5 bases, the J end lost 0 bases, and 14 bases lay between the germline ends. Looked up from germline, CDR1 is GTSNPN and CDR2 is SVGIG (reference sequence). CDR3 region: CAWARNRYSYEQYF. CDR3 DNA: TGTGCCTGGGCACGGAACAGGTACTCCTACGAGCAGTACTTC.

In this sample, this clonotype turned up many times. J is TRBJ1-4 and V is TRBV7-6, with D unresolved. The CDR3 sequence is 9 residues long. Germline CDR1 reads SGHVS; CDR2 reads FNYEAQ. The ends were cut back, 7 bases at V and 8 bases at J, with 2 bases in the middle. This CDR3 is CASKEKLFF. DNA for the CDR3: TGTGCCAGCAAAGAAAAACTGTTTTTT.

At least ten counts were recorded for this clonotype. This CDR3 is CASSYNTPGRVEQFF. The CDR3 DNA reads TGTGCCAGCAGCTACAACACCCCAGGGAGGGTTGAGCAGTTCTTC. The chain carries TRBV7-9 and TRBJ2-1; 7 bases match TRBD2. After removal of 4 bases from V and 9 bases from J, the junction contained 12 bases not matched to a gene. The length of the CDR3 is 15 residues. Germline lookup yields CDR1 SEHNR and CDR2 FQNEAQ (reference sequence).